Described below is a single TCR beta chain sequence and its context. This record comes from a study of control samples from healthy donors and cancer patients. Assay used: immunoSEQ multiplex PCR; TCRdb lists only in-frame clones, some missing. The sample includes 110,000 or so clones, roughly 85% of them seen just once. The sequence was obtained from a woman in her fifties or sixties in good health. Sequenced input: blood.

CDR3 loop: CASRRESYEQYF. CDR3 nucleotide sequence: TGTGCCAGCAGGCGGGAATCCTACGAGCAGTACTTC. V and J are TRBV2 and TRBJ2-7; D might be TRBD2 (6 bases). The CDR3 sequence is 12 residues long. CDR1 SNHLY and CDR2 FYNNEI come from the germline V gene. Trimming pared 6 bases from V and 1 base from J, leaving 7 bases between.